Detailed here is one TCR beta chain. Its binding antigen is unknown. Per-nucleotide qualities are absent, and no much larger clonotype sits a single base away. The data belong to a study of T cell responses to AZD1222 COVID-19 vaccine (TCRdb year 2021). In the study overall: AZD1222 recipients with second doses at about 4 weeks or about 12 weeks were pooled, because spike-specific TCR depth and breadth did not differ between schedules. Trial participants were enrolled by age into 18-55, 56-69 and 70-plus year subgroups, with roughly 150, 30 and 60 TCR-sequenced participants respectively. TCR sequencing was performed for some 250 trial participants, of whom 200 to 210 were given two doses of AZD1222 and around 26 were given two doses of MenACWY control vaccine.

General conclusions and limits of the study: In the small 56-69-year group, the increase in depth fell short of significance, most likely because of low power. Conclusions about previously exposed vaccinees were limited because only a handful of AZD1222 recipients were SARS-CoV-2 seropositive at baseline. Because no samples from the day 14 peak response were available, repertoires could be characterized only after the peak T cell response. Most participants were white British and females outnumbered males, and the authors suggested that clonal diversity may have been underestimated. After two AZD1222 doses, spike-specific TCR breadth and depth were significantly higher than at day 0 and than in MenACWY recipients. Reportedly, almost half of the unique spike-specific TCRs recognized epitopes lying outside the regions that are mutated in the B.1.351 and B.1.1.7 variants. The vaccine-associated CD4 TCRs covered the entire spike protein, and the dominant responses fell in regions 160-218 and 743-854.

Interpreted using the paper, the time point label stands for: baseline before first vaccination. Samples from vaccinated people were obtained from the UK trials COV001 and COV002, which included a single-blind randomized controlled phase 2/3 trial of AZD1222 (ChAdOx1 nCoV-19) in healthy adults. For TCRbeta chain sequencing, PBMC samples from trial participants were taken at day 0 and at day 28 after the second dose. Counted from cysteine to phenylalanine, this CDR3 has 13 amino acids. Only the CDR3 portion is preserved as DNA: 39 bases, with reading frame beginning at the first base. CDR1 and CDR2 (DFQATT, SNEGSKA) derive from the germline V gene (reference sequence). A distance of 13 bases separates the germline ends of V and J, which lose 3 bases and 5 bases respectively. The CDR3 regions of human TCRbeta chains were analyzed by immunosequencing. In the authors' own workflow: Repertoire TCRs were matched against a reference library of SARS-CoV-2-specific TCRs generated with the MIRA antigen-specificity platform. Breadth meant the fraction of unique TCRs that were SARS-CoV-2-associated, whereas depth meant the fraction of total T cells that were SARS-CoV-2-associated. Using the MIRA data, every spike-specific TCR was mapped to the spike region that the TCR reacted to and assigned to either a CD4 or a CD8 class. Log10-transformed breadth and depth values were compared by one-way ANOVA with Sidak's multiple comparisons tests. TCRdb carries this immuneACCESS record with in-frame sequences only. Its versions omit some clonotypes, under half of them owing to an unresolved V gene in the studies checked, with the rest unexplained. V, J and clone size reflect that table, while D and trimming were determined from the DNA. Here the sample has around 100,000 clones; just under 90% occur a single time. Of the sample, about 3% is held by the ten largest clones.

The receptor's source is an adult in good health. The sequence joins TRBV20-1 to TRBJ1-1; the D segment could be TRBD1, given 6 matching bases. The sequenced sample was peripheral blood, obtained on day 0 of AZD1222 vaccination. In nucleotide form, the sequence is TGCAGTGCTAGTATCAGGGGTTGGACTGAAGCTTTCTTT. This gives the protein CSASIRGWTEAFF.